The clone carrying this T cell receptor beta chain was seen repeatedly, ten times or more. Relative to the germline gene, one junction end is altered; a read error may explain this. This sample stems from a study of early T cells in non-severe SARS-CoV-2 infection. Germline CDR1 is SGHTA and CDR2 is FQGNSA. The CDR3 is 14 residues long. TCRdb re-analysed the 5' RACE reads in MiXCR, keeping a single row per CDR3 protein. The repertoire has 27,000 or so distinct CDR3 sequences, 3% to 5% of them found once; the top ten carry 8.2%. The sequencing sample was made of whole blood. The TCR originated in an adult who was a healthcare worker with PCR-confirmed SARS-CoV-2 infection or an uninfected control (not recorded which). V is TRBV7-2 and J is TRBJ1-2; TRBD1 matches 8 bases. The CDR3 nucleotides are TGTGCCAGCAGCCTAATCCCCCGGACAGGGATTCAGGCGTTC. Amino acid sequence: CASSLIPRTGIQAF.